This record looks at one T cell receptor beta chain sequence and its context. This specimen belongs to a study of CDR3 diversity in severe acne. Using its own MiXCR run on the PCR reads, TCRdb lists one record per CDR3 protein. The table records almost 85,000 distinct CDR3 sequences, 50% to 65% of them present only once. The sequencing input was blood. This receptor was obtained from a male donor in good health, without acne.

As DNA, the CDR3 is TGTGCCAGCAGCGAGGGTGGAATAGGGGAGCTGTTTTTT. Protein product: CASSEGGIGELFF. The J gene is TRBJ2-2, the V gene TRBV9; D unresolved. The CDR3 extends over 13 amino acids. Germline values: CDR1 SGDLS, CDR2 YYNGEE. V was pared by 3 bases and J by 8 bases, with 11 bases between.